These 17 T cell receptor beta chains were sequenced from one sample in a study of blood T cells in healthy people across ages. PCR was performed a second time for roughly 7 to 11 cycles using a sample-barcoded 5' primer and a J-beta primer mix. TCRdb called the 5' RACE reads again in MiXCR, with one record for every CDR3 protein. Here the sample spans approximately 900,000 distinct CDR3 sequences, around 48% being singletons. Sequenced sample: blood. All receptors come from a man aged 30-40 years in good health.

V gene TRBV10-3 combines with J gene TRBJ1-1; TRBD1 matches at 8 bases. V shed 3 bases and J 5 bases; nucleotides not matched to a gene: 17. Germline V gene lookup returns CDR1 ENHRY and CDR2 SYGVKD. CDR3 length equals 18 residues. CDR3 nucleotides: TGTGCCATCAGTGACCCCGGACCGGGCCAGGGGGCGCGGACTGAAGCTTTCTTT. It is translated as CAISDPGPGQGARTEAFF.

This chain uses TRBV7-9 with TRBJ2-7, with 7 bases fitting TRBD2. CDR1 and CDR2 from the germline V gene are SEHNR and FQNEAQ (reference sequence). This CDR3 region has 14 residues. With V trimmed by 1 base and J by 6 bases, 6 bases remained unmatched. The CDR3 loop is CASSLGGGMGEQYF. The CDR3 coding sequence is TGTGCCAGCAGCTTAGGGGGGGGAATGGGCGAGCAGTACTTC.

The sample holds many counts of this clonotype. This chain links TRBV9 with TRBJ2-7, with 7 bases lining up with TRBD1. The CDR3 is 13 residues long. Trimming removed 4 bases from V and 2 bases from J; junction bases left unmatched: 3. Germline loops: CDR1 SGDLS, CDR2 YYNGEE. The chain's CDR3 is CASSRDRTYEQYF. CDR3 DNA sequence: TGTGCCAGCAGCCGGGACAGAACCTACGAGCAGTACTTC.

This clonotype was observed a few times. This chain's CDR3 is CASSLGMANQPQHF. The CDR3 DNA reads as TGTGCCAGCAGCTTAGGAATGGCGAATCAGCCCCAGCATTTT. The chain uses TRBV11-2 and TRBJ1-5; D call uncertain. Germline CDR1 and CDR2: SGHAT and FQNNGV. This CDR3 is 14 amino acids long. The germline V and J ends were trimmed by 1 base and 4 bases, with 8 bases remaining between them. Supplemented by reference TRBV11-2 and TRBJ1-5, the full variable domain reads EAGVAQSPRYKIIEKRQSVAFWCNPISGHATLYWYQQILGQGPKLLIQFQNNGVVDDSQLPKDRFSAERLKGVDSTLKIQPAKLEDSAVYLCASSLGMANQPQHFGDGTRLSIL.

To note about this clonotype: At one end, the junction sequence differs from germline, possibly due to a read error. The V and J genes are TRBV7-9 and TRBJ2-7; a possible D gene is TRBD1 (6 bases). Germline CDR1 SEHNR, CDR2 FQNEAQ (reference sequence). This CDR3 has 12 amino acids. The CDR3 DNA follows: TGTGCCGGCAGTCCAGGGGCATTCGAGCAGTACTTC. Its translation is CAGSPGAFEQYF.

Only a few counts were recorded for this clonotype. The chain combines TRBV27 with TRBJ2-1, with D maybe TRBD1 (6 bases). Germline V lookup: CDR1 MNHEY, CDR2 SMNVEV (reference sequence). Between the trimmed V and J ends, which lost 3 bases and 3 bases, there was a span of 12 bases. The CDR3 covers 15 residues. This chain's CDR3 is CASSLTGEVYNEQFF. CDR3 in DNA: TGTGCCAGCAGTTTGACAGGTGAGGTCTACAATGAGCAGTTCTTC.

The chain couples TRBV4-1 to TRBJ2-1; 9 bases agree with TRBD2. Trimming took 3 bases from V and 4 from J; bases not matched to a gene: 7. From germline, CDR1 is MGHRA and CDR2 YSYEKL. This CDR3 region has 16 residues. The CDR3 reads CASSQLGAGGYNEQFF. The CDR3 DNA follows: TGCGCCAGCAGCCAGCTGGGGGCGGGGGGGTACAATGAGCAGTTCTTC.

This clonotype was counted between two and nine times. The rearrangement links TRBV4-1 to TRBJ2-1, with no clear D. This CDR3 contains 15 residues. V gave up 1 base and J gave up 1 base, with 8 bases separating them. Per germline, CDR1 MGHRA and CDR2 YSYEKL. CDR3 protein: CASSQAATSYNEQFF. The CDR3 region has the DNA TGCGCCAGCAGCCAAGCAGCGACGTCCTACAATGAGCAGTTCTTC.

V and J are TRBV20-1 and TRBJ1-5, with D possibly being TRBD1 (6 bases). The CDR3 runs 13 residues. The germline V gene encodes CDR1 DFQATT and CDR2 SNEGSKA (reference sequence). V was pared by 3 bases and J by 8 bases, with 14 bases between. CDR3 residues: CSASRLGAEPQHF. The CDR3 nucleotides read TGCAGTGCTAGTCGGTTGGGGGCAGAGCCCCAGCATTTT.

This sequence joins TRBV11-2 and TRBJ2-1; 8 bases map to TRBD1. Germline V gives CDR1 SGHAT, CDR2 FQNNGV. The CDR3 sequence is 16 residues long. J was trimmed by 7 bases and V by 2 bases; bases with no gene match: 10. The CDR3: CASSLRTGKVRNEQFF. In DNA, the CDR3 is TGTGCCAGCAGCTTACGGACAGGGAAGGTTCGAAATGAGCAGTTCTTC.

In this sample, this clonotype turned up a few times. The V and J genes are TRBV25-1 and TRBJ1-1, with 7 bases matching TRBD1. Germline V gene lookup returns CDR1 MGHDK and CDR2 SYGVNS. V lost 3 bases, J lost 1 base, and 8 bases stayed unmatched. The CDR3 length is 16 residues. CDR3 sequence reads: CASSELGQHENTEAFF. The CDR3 bases are TGTGCCAGCAGTGAGTTGGGACAGCATGAGAACACTGAAGCTTTCTTT.

This clonotype was seen at least ten times. This chain joins TRBV15 and TRBJ2-3; no firm D call. This CDR3 is 15 amino acids long. The V gene lost 3 bases and the J gene lost 4 bases, with 14 bases spanning the gap. From germline, CDR1 is LNHNV and CDR2 YYDKDF (reference sequence). This CDR3 is CATSRSGTKADTQYF. In DNA, the CDR3 is TGTGCCACCAGCAGGAGTGGCACTAAGGCAGATACGCAGTATTTT.

Comments on this clonotype: The junction and the germline gene differ at one end; a read error may be behind it. The chain has TRBV5-1 and TRBJ2-3; 12 bases align to TRBD1. Germline V gene sequence: CDR1 SGHRS, CDR2 YFSETQ. This CDR3 comprises 15 residues. The CDR3: CASSLGQGASDTQYF. The CDR3 nucleotides read TGTGCCAGCAGCCTGGGACAGGGGGCTTCAGATACGCAGTATTTT.

This CDR3 is CASSRPSTYEQYF. In DNA form, the CDR3 reads TGTGCCAGCAGCCGCCCCTCGACCTACGAGCAGTACTTC. The J gene is TRBJ2-7, the V gene TRBV11-2; unclear D gene. CDR1 and CDR2 from the germline V gene are SGHAT and FQNNGV. V lost 5 bases and J lost 2, with 10 bases in between. This CDR3 spans 13 amino acids.

The chain recombines TRBV6-6 with TRBJ2-1; a weak D match, TRBD2 (6 bases). V was cut by 7 bases and J by 4 bases, with 17 bases left in between. The CDR3 loop spans 15 amino acids. The V gene's germline CDR1 is MNHNY and CDR2 SVGAGI (reference sequence). The CDR3, as DNA: TGTGCCAGCATTTTAGGTTCTAGCGCATACAATGAGCAGTTCTTC. Translated: CASILGSSAYNEQFF.

The V call is TRBV4-2, the J call TRBJ2-1, with D hard to call. Between the trimmed V and J ends, which lost 1 base and 9 bases, there was a span of 7 bases. CDR1 and CDR2 (germline): LGHNA, YNFKEQ. The length of the CDR3 is 12 residues. The CDR3 protein is CASSQANLEQFF. CDR3 in DNA: TGTGCCAGCAGCCAAGCCAACCTTGAGCAGTTCTTC.

Regarding this clonotype: A junction boundary mismatches the germline segment, possibly from a read error. V is TRBV11-1 and J is TRBJ1-6; 9 bases are a match to TRBD1. Germline CDR1 reads SGHAT; CDR2 reads FQDESV (reference sequence). This CDR3 spans 19 amino acids. DNA for the CDR3: TGTGCCGGCAGCTCAACCGGGACAGGGATCTACTCCTATAATTCACCCCTCCACTTT. Translated: CAGSSTGTGIYSYNSPLHF.